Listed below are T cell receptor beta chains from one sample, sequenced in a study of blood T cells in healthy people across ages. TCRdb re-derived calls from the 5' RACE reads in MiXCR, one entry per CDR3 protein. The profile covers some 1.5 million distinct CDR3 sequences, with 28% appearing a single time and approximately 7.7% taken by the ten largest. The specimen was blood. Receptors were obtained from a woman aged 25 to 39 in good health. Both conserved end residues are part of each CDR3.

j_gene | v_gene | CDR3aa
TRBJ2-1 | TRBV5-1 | CTSAGGTPGDEQFF
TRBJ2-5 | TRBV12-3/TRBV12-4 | CASSSAGLAGGGQETQYF
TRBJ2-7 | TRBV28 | CASRPTGGFSYEQYF
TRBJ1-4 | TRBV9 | CASSTSDRSNEKLFF
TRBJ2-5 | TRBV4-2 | CASSPATSGGQTTQYF
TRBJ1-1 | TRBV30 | CAWSFELLNTEAFF
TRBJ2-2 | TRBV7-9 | CASSGVWGTGELFF
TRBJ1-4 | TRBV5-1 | CASSLTGGEVKLFF
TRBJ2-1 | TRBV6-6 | CASSYRGVDEQFF
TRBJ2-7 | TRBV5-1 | CASSFQGANEQYF
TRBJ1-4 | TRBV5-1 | CASSLESAGSEKLFF
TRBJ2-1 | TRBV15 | CATSSVLLAGSDEQFF
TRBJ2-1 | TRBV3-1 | CASSQGGGRDNEQFF
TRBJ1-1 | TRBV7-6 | CASSPRTGARAFF
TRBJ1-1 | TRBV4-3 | CASSQDEGGTEAFF
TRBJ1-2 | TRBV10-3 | CATGRQGDYGYTF
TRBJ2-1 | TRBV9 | CASSVGASRLDNEQFF
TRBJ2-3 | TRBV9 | CASFRAGGNATSTDTQYF
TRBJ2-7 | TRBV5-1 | CASSLSELAYEQYF
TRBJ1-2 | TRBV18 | CTSSPGTGGEGYTF
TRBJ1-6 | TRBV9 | CASSVKGINSPLHF
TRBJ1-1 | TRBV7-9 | CASSLVGGQEAFF
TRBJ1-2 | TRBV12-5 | CASRLDGNYGYTF
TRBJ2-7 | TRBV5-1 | CASSLGDREVLYEQYF
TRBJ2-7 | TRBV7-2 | CASSPIRDTQAEQYF
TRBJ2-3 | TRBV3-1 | CASSQGSLQADTQYF
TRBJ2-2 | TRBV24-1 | CATAGSGTGELFF
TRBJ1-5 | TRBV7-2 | CASSWSGERGQPQHF
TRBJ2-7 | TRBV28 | CASSPGQGIHEQYF
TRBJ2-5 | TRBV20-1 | CSARGTPETQYF
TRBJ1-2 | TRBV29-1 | CSVSGGSYTF
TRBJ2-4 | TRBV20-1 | CSARGLAGGQYF
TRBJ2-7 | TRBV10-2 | CASSDSGRGYYEQYF
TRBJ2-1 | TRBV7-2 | CASSLAHGGGTYNEQFF
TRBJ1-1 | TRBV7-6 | CASITGNEAFF
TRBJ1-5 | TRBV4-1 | CASSLVQGSQPQHF
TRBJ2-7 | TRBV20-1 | CSAGRPGQGSYEQYF
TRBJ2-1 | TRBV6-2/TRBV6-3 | CASRDGTSSYNEQFF
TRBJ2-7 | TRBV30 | CAWSGGTGRDYEQYF
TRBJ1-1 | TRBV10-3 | CAISEQGGQWDTEAFF
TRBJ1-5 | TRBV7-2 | CASSFRQTNQPQHF
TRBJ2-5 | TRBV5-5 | CASSQGQGARETQYF
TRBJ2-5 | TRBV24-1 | CATSDWDSTQETQYF
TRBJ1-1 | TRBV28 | CASSPGVTEAFF
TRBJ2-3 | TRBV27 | CASSLSGLVSDTQYF
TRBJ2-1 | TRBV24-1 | CATSDHQNEQFF
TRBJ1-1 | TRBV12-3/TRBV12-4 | CASTPLPEAFF
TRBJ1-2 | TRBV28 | CASSPGQTVYGYTF
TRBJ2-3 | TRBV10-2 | CAAANPDTDMQYF
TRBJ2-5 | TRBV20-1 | CSAPLGTSGNNEQYF
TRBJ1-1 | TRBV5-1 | CASSLEGPGAGTEAFF
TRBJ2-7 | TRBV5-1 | CASSLQGPYEQYF
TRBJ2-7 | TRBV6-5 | CASSYGPRESGFGNEQYF
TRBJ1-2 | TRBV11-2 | CASSIPGQLSYGYTF
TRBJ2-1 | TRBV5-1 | CASSSTSGRGTYNEQFF